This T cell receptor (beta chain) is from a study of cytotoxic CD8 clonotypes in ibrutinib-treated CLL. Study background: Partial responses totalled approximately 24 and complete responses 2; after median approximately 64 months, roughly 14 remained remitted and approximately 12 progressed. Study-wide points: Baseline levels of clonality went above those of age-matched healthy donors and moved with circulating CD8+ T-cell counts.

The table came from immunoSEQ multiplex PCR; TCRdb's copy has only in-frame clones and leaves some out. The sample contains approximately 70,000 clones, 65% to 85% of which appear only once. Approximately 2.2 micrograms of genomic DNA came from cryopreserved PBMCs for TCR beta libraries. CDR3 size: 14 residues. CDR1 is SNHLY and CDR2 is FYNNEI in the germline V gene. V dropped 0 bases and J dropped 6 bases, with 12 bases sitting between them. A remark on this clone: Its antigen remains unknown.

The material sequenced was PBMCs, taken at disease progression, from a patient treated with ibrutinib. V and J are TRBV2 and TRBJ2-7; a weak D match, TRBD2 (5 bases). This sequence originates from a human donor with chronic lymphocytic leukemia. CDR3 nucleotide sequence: TGTGCCAGCAGTGAAGCCCTCCCGGGGAGCGAGCAGTACTTC. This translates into CASSEALPGSEQYF.